This TCR beta chain was captured by sequencing in a study of blood T cells in healthy people across ages (dated by TCRdb to between 2015 and 2017). For the study in its entirety: In model experiments, roughly one uniquely barcoded TCR beta cDNA molecule per two T cells was captured by template switching. For two donors (one aged 18 to 30 and one aged 80 or older), the study analyzed two additional independent replicas of 1 million unique cDNA reads from the same blood draw. Four age groups were formed from the donors: young (average approximately 15 years), middle-aged (approximately 41), aged (over 55) and long-lived (around 80). Donors of different ages were randomly distributed across sequencing lanes to avoid experimental bias. To track age-related changes in TCR beta repertoire diversity, the study relied on deep sequencing normalized with unique cDNA molecular identifiers. What the research found in general, with its limitations: Because the CMV infection status of the donors was unknown, age-related changes in expanded clonotypes may potentially have been confounded. Observed TCR beta diversity correlated strongly with the percentage of naive T cells measured by flow cytometry. As age increased, observed TCR beta diversity per million T cells dropped in a roughly linear way, and a significant reduction was already evident by age around 41. Compared with the aged group, the long-lived group had more naive CD4+ T cells, fewer expanded clones and increased TCR diversity, suggesting age selection. Estimates of total diversity based on one million sequenced T cells were considered lower bounds and underestimates. Conclusive comparison of naive and antigen-experienced compartments was prevented by the profiling of bulk unsorted PBMCs.

Donors were a few dozen systemically healthy Caucasian individuals from Russia aged about 6 to 100 years. Ten milliliters of peripheral blood were drawn from each donor into EDTA-treated Vacutainer tubes. Ficoll-Paque density-gradient centrifugation was used to isolate PBMCs, with at least 6.5 million per sample. Trizol reagent was used to extract total RNA from the PBMCs, yielding at least 6 micrograms per sample. Naive CD45RAhigh/CD27high T cell percentages were measured by flow cytometry on a PBMC aliquot from every donor. Library preparation used 5' RACE. The data were produced on an Illumina HiSeq 2500. A second roughly 7 to 11 cycle PCR used a sample-barcoded 5' primer and a J-beta primer mix. A unique molecular identifier was introduced onto each TCR beta cDNA molecule by a template-switch 5' adaptor carrying 12 random nucleotides. Each sample yielded at least 2.5 million CDR3-containing paired-end reads. All of the RNA was converted into first-strand cDNA using the Mint cDNA synthesis kit, with a TRBC-specific oligonucleotide serving as the primer. All cDNA was treated with uracil-DNA glycosylase and then went through a first 18-cycle PCR with the universal primers M1SS and BC2_uni_R. Per the source publication's procedure: Normalization of each sample was performed by random selection of 1 million high-quality reads, each carrying a distinct molecular identifier. Instead of being binned into consensus sequences, reads with shared molecular identifiers were discarded. MiTCR, set to a Q25 quality threshold and the strictest error-elimination algorithm, was used for CDR3 identification, clonotype clustering and error correction. A nonparametric unseen species model with Euler transformation was used to estimate a lower bound on total TCR beta diversity. Using fastp at Q25 and MiXCR, TCRdb reprocessed the public reads and kept productive beta chains. CDR3 protein sequences are deduplicated, and each keeps its most common genes and DNA. In this record, the V and J calls reflect TCRdb's handling and not the investigators' own analysis. This sample is represented by about 1 million distinct CDR3 sequences; around 45% of them were singletons. Around 18% of the sample is in the top ten clones.

Details on this clonotype: The antigen this receptor binds is unknown. The input lacks base qualities; no much larger clone sits a single base away.

The sequencing input was blood. The source is an older woman in good health.

The CDR3 sequence is CASSSVAGVAQSGELFF. In nucleotide form, the sequence is TGTGCCAGCAGCTCGGTGGCGGGAGTAGCCCAGTCCGGGGAGCTGTTTTTT. The chain links TRBV4-2 with TRBJ2-2, and 7 junctional nucleotides match TRBD2. The CDR3 holds 17 amino acids from the cysteine to the phenylalanine. The retained sequence is limited to the CDR3, 51 bases, with the frame set at the first base. Trimming takes 5 bases off V and 6 bases off J; junction bases not matched to a gene: 15. Reading the germline V gene gives CDR1 LGHNA and CDR2 YNFKEQ.